The following is a TCR beta chain sequence with its context. TCRdb passed the reads through MiXCR, listing each CDR3 protein once. The sample lists some 90,000 distinct CDR3 sequences, 25% to 40% occurring once. The data stem from a study of type 1 regulatory T cells. Study-wide background: This in vitro CD4 product, T-allo10, is enriched for Tr1 cells and alloantigen-specific.

The V gene's germline CDR1 is LGHDT and CDR2 YNNKEL (reference sequence). Trimming took off 0 bases at V and 3 bases at J, with 12 bases between the two ends. This CDR3 region has 16 residues. V gene TRBV3-1 combines with J gene TRBJ2-1; D call uncertain. The TCR was taken from a human donor in good health. The sequenced sample consisted of CD4+ T cells, either the whole sample or a sorted fraction (not recorded which). CDR3 DNA: TGTGCCAGCAGCCAAGACCGGCTAGGTAGCTACAATGAGCAGTTCTTC. It yields the protein CASSQDRLGSYNEQFF.